These 2 T cell receptor beta chains came from one sample sequenced in a study of OX40 agonist ivuxolimab in advanced cancers. The data were produced by immunoSEQ multiplex PCR, yet TCRdb's version contains in-frame clones alone and is incomplete. There are approximately 94,000 clones in the sample; 91% occur only once, and about 0.51% lies in the top ten. Sequencing used CD4+ or CD8+ T cells sorted from blood, obtained in a trial of the OX40 agonist ivuxolimab. Source of these receptors: an adult with an advanced solid tumor such as melanoma, head and neck, liver or kidney cancer.

The chain carries TRBV5-1 and TRBJ2-3; D is ambiguous. The V end was cut by 0 bases, the J end by 4 bases, with 6 bases between. Germline V gene sequence: CDR1 SGHRS, CDR2 YFSETQ. The CDR3 is made up of 13 amino acids. The CDR3 DNA reads as TGCGCCAGCAGCTTGGGGTGGGCAGATACGCAGTATTTT. It codes for CASSLGWADTQYF.

V gene TRBV5-1 combines with J gene TRBJ2-3, with D tentatively TRBD1 (5 bases). Germline CDR1 SGHRS, CDR2 YFSETQ. This CDR3 is built from 15 residues. V was clipped by 1 base and J by 2 bases, with 11 bases between them. The CDR3 protein is CASSLLPGNTDTQYF. DNA of the CDR3: TGCGCCAGCAGCTTGCTCCCAGGGAACACAGATACGCAGTATTTT.